Each of the 16 T cell receptor beta chains below was sequenced from the same sample in a study of T cell repertoires in cytomegalovirus infection. In TCRdb, the reads were re-called with MiXCR into one record per CDR3 protein. The sample holds 570,000 or so distinct CDR3 sequences, about 39% seen once. The antigens of these receptors remain unknown. Source: cultured PBMCs, taken from culture after CMV antigen stimulation. The source is a human donor in good health (CMV status not recorded). Some clones in this sample may be carry-over from other donors' samples.

This chain uses TRBV12-3 or TRBV12-4 with TRBJ2-7; D remains unclear. V was clipped by 3 bases and J by 0 bases, with 6 bases between them. The CDR3 extends over 13 amino acids. CDR3 DNA: TGTGCCAGCAGTTTGTGGAGCTCCTACGAGCAGTACTTC. Encoded protein: CASSLWSSYEQYF.

The chain has TRBV29-1 and TRBJ1-5; 9 bases match TRBD1. V dropped 6 bases and J dropped 7; count of bases not matched to a gene: 7. The CDR3 is 13 residues long. Per germline, CDR1 SQVTM and CDR2 ANQGSEA. CDR3 region: CSVNRGPGQPQHF. DNA for the CDR3: TGCAGCGTCAACAGGGGGCCGGGACAGCCCCAGCATTTT. The entire variable domain, with the rest obtained from reference TRBV29-1 and TRBJ1-5, is as follows: SAVISQKPSRDICQRGTSLTIQCQVDSQVTMMFWYRQQPGQSLTLIATANQGSEATYESGFVIDKFPISRPNLTFSTLTVSNMSPEDSSIYLCSVNRGPGQPQHFGDGTRLSIL.

This sequence joins TRBV20-1 and TRBJ2-1; 7 bases are shared with TRBD2. The CDR3 runs to 14 residues. CDR1 and CDR2 (germline): DFQATT, SNEGSKA (reference sequence). The V segment lost 1 base and the J segment 5 bases; nucleotides outside the gene matches: 5. CDR3 bases: TGCAGTGCTAGAGGGACTAGTCCCAACAATGAGCAGTTCTTC. Its translation: CSARGTSPNNEQFF.

This clonotype was observed a handful of times. The chain recombines TRBV4-1 with TRBJ2-1, with D maybe TRBD2 (6 bases). V lost 4 bases to trimming and J lost 13 bases, with 11 bases between them. The germline gives CDR1 MGHRA, CDR2 YSYEKL. The CDR3 has 11 residues. The CDR3 loop is CASSPGLKQFF. The CDR3 DNA reads as TGCGCCAGCAGCCCGGGACTTAAACAGTTCTTC.

This clonotype was seen only a few times. The chain has TRBV4-2 and TRBJ1-4, with TRBD1 identical over 12 bases. Germline loops: CDR1 LGHNA, CDR2 YNFKEQ. The CDR3 is 14 residues long. J gave up 7 bases and V 8 bases, and 5 bases lay outside the gene matches. The CDR3, as DNA: TGTGCCAGCCGACGGGGACAGGGGGCTGAAAAACTGTTTTTT. Translated: CASRRGQGAEKLFF.

This CDR3 is CASSPEVDEKLFF. The DNA of the CDR3 is TGCGCCAGCAGCCCGGAGGTGGATGAAAAACTGTTTTTT. The gene calls are TRBV4-1 and TRBJ1-4, with unresolved D. Germline lookup yields CDR1 MGHRA and CDR2 YSYEKL. Trimming took off 4 bases at V and 6 bases at J, with 9 bases between the two ends. The CDR3 extends over 13 amino acids.

A remark on this clonotype: A much larger clone lies a single base off, so this may be a read error. The V gene is TRBV7-2, the J gene TRBJ1-2; D gene uncertain. Per the germline V gene, CDR1 is SGHTA and CDR2 is FQGNSA. The CDR3 spans 12 residues. V lost 5 bases and J 9 bases, leaving 13 bases between the germline ends. CDR3 in amino acids: CASSPSGYSYTF. Here the CDR3 DNA reads TGTGCCAGCAGCCCGAGTGGATATAGCTACACCTTC. Together with reference TRBV7-2 and TRBJ1-2, the CDR3 gives the full variable domain: GAGVSQSPSNKVTEKGKDVELRCDPISGHTALYWYRQSLGQGLEFLIYFQGNSAPDKSGLPSDRFSAERTGGSVSTLTIQRTQQEDSAVYLCASSPSGYSYTFGSGTRLTVV.

The rearrangement uses TRBV7-2 and TRBJ2-7; no definite D call. The CDR3 sequence is 13 residues long. Germline assignment: CDR1 SGHTA and CDR2 FQGNSA. Deletions cut 3 bases from V and 2 bases from J, with 8 bases between. CDR3 sequence (DNA): TGTGCCAGCAGCTTTGGGGTCGCCTACGAGCAGTACTTC. Encoded protein: CASSFGVAYEQYF.

This chain uses TRBV6-5 with TRBJ2-3; 8 bases are a match to TRBD2. The CDR3 contains 15 residues. Germline V gene data show CDR1 as MNHEY and CDR2 as SVGAGI. With V trimmed by 0 bases and J by 1 base, 0 bases remained unmatched. CDR3 loop: CASSYSRGGTDTQYF. The CDR3 DNA is TGTGCCAGCAGTTACTCGCGGGGGGGCACAGATACGCAGTATTTT.

The chain uses TRBV2 and TRBJ1-1; D may be TRBD1 (6 bases). The CDR3 covers 15 residues. Germline V CDR1 and CDR2: SNHLY, FYNNEI. The V gene lost 5 bases and the J gene lost 4 bases, with 17 bases spanning the gap. CDR3 sequence: CASSTYRDGGTEAFF. In DNA form, the CDR3 reads TGTGCCAGCAGTACTTACAGGGATGGGGGCACTGAAGCTTTCTTT.

The chain couples TRBV6-6 to TRBJ1-6; no definite D call. CDR3 length: 14 amino acids. Germline assignment: CDR1 MNHNY and CDR2 SVGAGI (reference sequence). Trimming took 3 bases from V and 8 from J, leaving 11 bases between them. Here the CDR3 reads CASSYLESDSPLHF. CDR3 coding DNA: TGTGCCAGCAGTTATCTGGAATCCGATTCACCCCTCCACTTT.

This clonotype has just a few counts. The rearrangement links TRBV6-1 to TRBJ2-5; D perhaps matches TRBD1 (6 bases). Germline V gene lookup returns CDR1 MNHNS and CDR2 SASEGT. There are 13 residues in the CDR3. V lost 5 bases and J lost 2, with 9 bases in between. The CDR3 coding sequence is TGTGCCAGCAGTAACGGACAGCAAGAGACCCAGTACTTC. Translated: CASSNGQQETQYF.

This chain joins TRBV11-2 and TRBJ2-2; D remains ambiguous. Germline CDR1 is SGHAT and CDR2 is FQNNGV. This CDR3 has 13 amino acids. V was pared by 4 bases and J by 8 bases, with 11 bases between. For the CDR3, the DNA is TGTGCCAGCAGCTGGAGAATTACTGGGGAGCTGTTTTTT. It yields the protein CASSWRITGELFF.

A few counts support this clonotype. This chain uses TRBV19 with TRBJ1-1; TRBD1 might be the D (5 bases). The V and J ends lost 7 bases and 4 bases respectively, with 13 bases between them. This CDR3 region has 13 residues. Germline V CDR1 and CDR2: LNHDA, SQIVND (reference sequence). The CDR3 reads CASKGYGGTEAFF. In DNA form, the CDR3 reads TGTGCCAGTAAAGGGTATGGGGGCACTGAAGCTTTCTTT.

The CDR3 loop reads CASSDRDSSGYTF. The CDR3 nucleotides are TGTGCCAGCAGTGATAGGGACTCGAGCGGCTACACCTTC. V usage is TRBV2 and J usage is TRBJ1-2; possibly TRBD1 for D (5 bases). This CDR3 comprises 13 residues. Germline CDR1 reads SNHLY; CDR2 reads FYNNEI. The germline V and J ends were trimmed by 3 bases and 8 bases, with 13 bases remaining between them.

V gene TRBV29-1 combines with J gene TRBJ1-2, with unresolved D. Per the germline V gene, CDR1 is SQVTM and CDR2 is ANQGSEA. Deletions cut 4 bases from V and 4 bases from J, with 10 bases between. This CDR3 contains 12 residues. In DNA form, the CDR3 reads TGCAGCGTTGGAACACTTCGCTATGGCTACACCTTC. It specifies CSVGTLRYGYTF.